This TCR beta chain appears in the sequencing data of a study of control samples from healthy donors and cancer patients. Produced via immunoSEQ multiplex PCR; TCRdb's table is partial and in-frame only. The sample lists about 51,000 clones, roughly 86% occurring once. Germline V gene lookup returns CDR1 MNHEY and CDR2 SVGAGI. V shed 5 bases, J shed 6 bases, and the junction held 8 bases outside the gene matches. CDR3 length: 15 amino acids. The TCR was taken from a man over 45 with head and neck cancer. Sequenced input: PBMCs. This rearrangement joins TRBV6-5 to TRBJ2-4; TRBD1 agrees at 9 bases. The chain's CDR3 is CASSPKTGGGNIQYF. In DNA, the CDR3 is TGTGCCAGCAGTCCCAAGACAGGGGGAGGAAACATTCAGTACTTC.